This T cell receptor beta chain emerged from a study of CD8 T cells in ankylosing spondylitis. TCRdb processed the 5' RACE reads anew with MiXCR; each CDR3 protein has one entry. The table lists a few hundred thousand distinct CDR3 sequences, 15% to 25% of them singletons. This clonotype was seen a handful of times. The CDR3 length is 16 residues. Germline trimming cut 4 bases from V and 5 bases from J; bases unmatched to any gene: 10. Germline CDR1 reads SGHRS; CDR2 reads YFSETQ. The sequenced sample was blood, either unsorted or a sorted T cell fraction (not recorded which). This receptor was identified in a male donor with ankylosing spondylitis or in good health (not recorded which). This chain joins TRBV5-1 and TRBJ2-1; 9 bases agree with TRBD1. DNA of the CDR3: TGCGCCAGCAGCGTAACGGGCTGGACAGGGGACAATGAGCAGTTCTTC. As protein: CASSVTGWTGDNEQFF.